The 21 T cell receptor beta chains below were found in one sample sequenced in a study of spatial heterogeneity in lung cancer. TCRdb passed the 5' RACE reads through MiXCR, listing each CDR3 protein once. The table lists around 110,000 distinct CDR3 sequences, approximately 12% of them singletons, with 15% to 20% in the top ten. Indicated time point: blood at routine non-recurrence follow-up after resection. Extraction of whole RNA from tumor, nontumor lung or frozen PBMC preceded unsorted sequencing. This specimen consisted of PBMCs, obtained at follow-up. These receptors all stem from a male donor with early-stage non-small cell lung cancer.

This clonotype was counted ten times or more. This chain connects TRBV3-1 to TRBJ1-1; no definite D call. Looked up from germline, CDR1 is LGHDT and CDR2 is YNNKEL (reference sequence). V was clipped by 2 bases and J by 10 bases, with 17 bases between them. The CDR3 runs 14 residues. The CDR3 sequence is CASSQTPSGLPAFF. The CDR3 bases are TGTGCCAGCAGCCAAACACCCTCCGGCCTTCCAGCTTTCTTT.

This chain connects TRBV30 to TRBJ2-3, with unresolved D. The length of the CDR3 is 13 residues. Germline V gene sequence: CDR1 GTSNPN, CDR2 SVGIG (reference sequence). Trimming pared 0 bases from V and 3 bases from J, leaving 7 bases between. CDR3 protein: CAWSVKGTDTQYF. The CDR3, as DNA: TGTGCCTGGAGTGTAAAGGGAACAGATACGCAGTATTTT.

The chain carries TRBV18 and TRBJ1-3; possibly TRBD1 for D (5 bases). Germline CDR1 is KGHSH and CDR2 is LQKENI. V shed 3 bases and J shed 1 base, with 10 bases lying between them. CDR3 length: 15 residues. Written as DNA, the CDR3 is TGTGCCAGCTCACCGGTCAGGGCTTCTGGAAACACCATATATTTT. Translated: CASSPVRASGNTIYF.

The chain employs TRBV27 and TRBJ1-6; 7 bases align to TRBD1. Germline V CDR1 and CDR2: MNHEY, SMNVEV (reference sequence). The CDR3 is 17 amino acids. Losses at the gene ends were 3 bases for V and 6 bases for J; bases not matched to a gene: 11. CDR3 nucleotides: TGTGCCAGCAGTTTGGCCAACAGGGGAATTAGTAATTCACCCCTCCACTTT. It translates to CASSLANRGISNSPLHF.

This clonotype turned up a few times. The chain links TRBV5-1 to TRBJ2-5, with a tentative D call TRBD2 (5 bases). Germline CDR1 reads SGHRS; CDR2 reads YFSETQ. CDR3 length equals 14 residues. The V end was cut by 4 bases, the J end by 2 bases, with 12 bases between. The DNA for the CDR3 is TGCGCCAGCAGCGGAGTAGGACTTCAAGAGACCCAGTACTTC. It specifies CASSGVGLQETQYF.

In this sample, this clonotype turned up a few times. The chain is built from TRBV27 and TRBJ1-5, with D perhaps TRBD1 (6 bases). The CDR3 extends over 15 amino acids. The V end was cut by 3 bases, the J end by 5 bases, with 14 bases between. Germline-derived CDR1 and CDR2 are MNHEY and SMNVEV (reference sequence). DNA of the CDR3: TGTGCCAGCAGTTTGGGGCCACAGGGCGATCAGCCCCAGCATTTT. Its translation: CASSLGPQGDQPQHF.

The chain couples TRBV6-2 or TRBV6-3 to TRBJ2-6; D gene ambiguous. Germline-derived CDR1 and CDR2 are MNHEY and SVGEGT. V was clipped by 0 bases and J by 0 bases, with 6 bases between them. CDR3 size: 16 residues. The CDR3 protein is CASSYSTGSGANVLTF. The CDR3 DNA is TGTGCCAGCAGTTACTCGACGGGCTCTGGGGCCAACGTCCTGACTTTC.

CDR3 region: CASSSSRTDSGNTIYF. The CDR3 DNA reads as TGTGCCAGCAGTTCTTCCCGGACAGACTCTGGAAACACCATATATTTT. This chain joins TRBV6-2 or TRBV6-3 and TRBJ1-3, with D perhaps TRBD1 (6 bases). CDR1 and CDR2 (germline): MNHEY, SVGEGT. Trimming took off 4 bases at V and 0 bases at J, with 13 bases between the two ends. The CDR3 runs to 16 residues.

The J gene is TRBJ1-5, the V gene TRBV11-2; no clear D gene. CDR1 and CDR2 from the germline V gene are SGHAT and FQNNGV. This CDR3 region has 13 residues. The V gene lost 1 base and the J gene lost 5 bases, with 6 bases spanning the gap. CDR3 sequence reads: CASSLASHQPQHF. The CDR3 region has the DNA TGTGCCAGCAGCTTAGCCTCCCATCAGCCCCAGCATTTT.

The genes are TRBV25-1 and TRBJ1-1; D not resolved. This CDR3 has 14 amino acids. V lost 6 bases to trimming and J lost 6 bases, with 17 bases between them. The V gene's germline CDR1 is MGHDK and CDR2 SYGVNS. This CDR3 is CASSLSQEWSEAFF. CDR3 nucleotides: TGTGCCAGCAGCCTAAGCCAGGAGTGGTCTGAAGCTTTCTTT.

This clonotype was found a few times. J is TRBJ2-4 and V is TRBV6-2 or TRBV6-3; D gene ambiguous. The V gene lost 5 bases and the J gene lost 4 bases, with 12 bases spanning the gap. The germline CDR1 and CDR2 sequences are MNHEY and SVGEGT. The CDR3 loop spans 14 amino acids. DNA of the CDR3: TGTGCCAGCAGTCGGCCCTTAGGGAAAAACATTCAGTACTTC. Protein sequence: CASSRPLGKNIQYF.

This clonotype was seen ten or more times. The rearrangement uses TRBV20-1 and TRBJ2-6; weak D call: TRBD2 (6 bases). The CDR3 consists of 15 residues. CDR1 is DFQATT, CDR2 SNEGSKA, per germline (reference sequence). Trimming left V 0 bases short and J 5 bases short, with 11 bases between. CDR3: CSARDGAGRANVLTF. CDR3 sequence (DNA): TGCAGTGCTAGAGATGGGGCGGGGAGGGCCAACGTCCTGACTTTC.

The chain uses TRBV12-3 or TRBV12-4 and TRBJ1-5; TRBD1 is a possible D gene (6 bases). Deletions cut 6 bases from V and 3 bases from J, with 15 bases between. This CDR3 has 15 amino acids. The CDR3 coding sequence is TGTGCCAGCAGCCAACAGGGATTGGCCAATCAGCCCCAGCATTTT. It codes for CASSQQGLANQPQHF.

The rearrangement joins TRBV2 to TRBJ2-3; D gene uncertain. From germline, CDR1 is SNHLY and CDR2 FYNNEI. CDR3 length: 14 residues. The V end lost 4 bases, the J end lost 0 bases, and 8 bases lay between the germline ends. The CDR3 DNA follows: TGTGCCAGCAGTGTACAGTGGAGCACAGATACGCAGTATTTT. Amino acids: CASSVQWSTDTQYF.

At least ten counts were recorded for this clonotype. The J gene is TRBJ2-2, the V gene TRBV27; D may be TRBD1 (5 bases). The CDR3 runs 15 residues. Trimming took 3 bases from V and 1 from J, leaving 9 bases between them. Per germline, CDR1 MNHEY and CDR2 SMNVEV (reference sequence). The DNA for the CDR3 is TGTGCCAGCAGTTTGTGGGGCCAGAACACCGGGGAGCTGTTTTTT. It is translated as CASSLWGQNTGELFF.

This chain uses TRBV5-1 with TRBJ2-4; 8 bases are shared with TRBD1. CDR1 and CDR2 from the germline V gene are SGHRS and YFSETQ. CDR3 size: 14 residues. V lost 7 bases to trimming and J lost 9 bases; unmatched junction nucleotides: 12. The CDR3 DNA follows: TGCGCCAGCTCCTCTTACGACAGGGGAGGCATTCAGTACTTC. Protein sequence: CASSSYDRGGIQYF.

The table lists this clonotype with a few counts. The CDR3 protein is CSARDWGQVQGPGELFF. CDR3 nucleotides: TGCAGTGCTAGAGATTGGGGACAGGTTCAGGGCCCCGGGGAGCTGTTTTTT. This rearrangement joins TRBV20-1 to TRBJ2-2; 8 nucleotides match TRBD1. V trimming: 0 bases; J trimming: 6 bases; junction bases outside the gene matches: 12. The CDR3 runs to 17 residues. Germline lookup yields CDR1 DFQATT and CDR2 SNEGSKA (reference sequence).

The rearrangement joins TRBV9 to TRBJ2-5; 8 bases line up with TRBD1. The germline gives CDR1 SGDLS, CDR2 YYNGEE. The CDR3 spans 15 residues. The V segment lost 1 base and the J segment 4 bases; nucleotides outside the gene matches: 6. The CDR3 nucleotides are TGTGCCAGCAGCGTAACAGGGGGAGGAGGAGAGACCCAGTACTTC. Residues: CASSVTGGGGETQYF.

Many counts were recorded for this clonotype. V gene TRBV15 combines with J gene TRBJ2-1, with D possibly being TRBD2 (6 bases). Trimming pared 4 bases from V and 7 bases from J, leaving 8 bases between. The CDR3 runs to 12 residues. Germline CDR1 reads LNHNV; CDR2 reads YYDKDF (reference sequence). CDR3 nucleotides: TGTGCCACCAGCATAGGGAGGAATGAGCAGTTCTTC. Its translation: CATSIGRNEQFF.

This clonotype was detected ten times or more. The chain is built from TRBV3-1 and TRBJ1-1; the D is unclear. This CDR3 is 12 amino acids long. Germline V gene sequence: CDR1 LGHDT, CDR2 YNNKEL (reference sequence). V lost 5 bases to trimming and J lost 3 bases, with 7 bases between them. CDR3: CASSARYTEAFF. In nucleotides, the CDR3 is TGTGCCAGCAGCGCACGGTACACTGAAGCTTTCTTT.

This clonotype was seen many times. The J gene is TRBJ2-5, the V gene TRBV29-1; D not resolved. CDR3 length: 11 amino acids. V lost 3 bases to trimming and J lost 5 bases, with 7 bases between them. In germline, CDR1 is SQVTM, CDR2 ANQGSEA. Written as DNA, the CDR3 is TGCAGCGTTGAGAAAGGGGAGACCCAGTACTTC. The encoded protein is CSVEKGETQYF. Full variable domain (remainder filled in from reference TRBV29-1 and TRBJ2-5): SAVISQKPSRDICQRGTSLTIQCQVDSQVTMMFWYRQQPGQSLTLIATANQGSEATYESGFVIDKFPISRPNLTFSTLTVSNMSPEDSSIYLCSVEKGETQYFGPGTRLLVL.